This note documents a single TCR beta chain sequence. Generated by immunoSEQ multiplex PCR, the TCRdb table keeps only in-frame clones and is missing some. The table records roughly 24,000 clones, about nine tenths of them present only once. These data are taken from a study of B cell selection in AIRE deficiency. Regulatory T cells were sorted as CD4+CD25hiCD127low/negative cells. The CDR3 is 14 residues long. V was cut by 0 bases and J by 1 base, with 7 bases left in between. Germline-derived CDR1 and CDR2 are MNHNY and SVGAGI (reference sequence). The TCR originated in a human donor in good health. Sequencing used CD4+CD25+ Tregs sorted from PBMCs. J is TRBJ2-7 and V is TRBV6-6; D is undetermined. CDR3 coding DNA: TGTGCCAGCAGTTACTCGGGCATATCCTACGAGCAGTACTTC. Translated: CASSYSGISYEQYF.